This TCR beta chain was documented in a study of cytomegalovirus exposure and HLA in healthy donors. Overall study: There were under 130 million unique TCR beta sequences, drawn from 150 million to 200 million T cells, in an earlier analysis.

About this clone itself: The target antigen is unknown.

Germline V gene lookup returns CDR1 MGHRA and CDR2 YSYEKL. The CDR3 is made up of 14 amino acids. The germline V and J ends were trimmed by 6 bases and 5 bases, with 16 bases remaining between them. Study-level points and caveats: Versus the approximately 720-donor mean, an Asian-associated ancestry cluster reportedly showed fewer N-insertions in a later analysis. The authors enumerated roughly 180 TCR beta chains as linked to cytomegalovirus. The only immune exposure information that was available was CMV serostatus.

This PCR relied on a set of 60 Vbeta primers and 13 Jbeta primers. Clones were sequenced by immunoSEQ multiplex PCR, and TCRdb holds only the in-frame ones, with some missing. In the table there are more than 150,000 clones, approximately 80% of which are singletons. This sequence originates from a young woman in good health and CMV-seronegative. V and J are TRBV4-1 and TRBJ2-5, with D perhaps matching TRBD1 (6 bases). Sequenced input: PBMCs. The CDR3: CASRPQGRSETQYF. CDR3 DNA: TGCGCCAGCAGACCACAGGGTCGATCGGAGACCCAGTACTTC.